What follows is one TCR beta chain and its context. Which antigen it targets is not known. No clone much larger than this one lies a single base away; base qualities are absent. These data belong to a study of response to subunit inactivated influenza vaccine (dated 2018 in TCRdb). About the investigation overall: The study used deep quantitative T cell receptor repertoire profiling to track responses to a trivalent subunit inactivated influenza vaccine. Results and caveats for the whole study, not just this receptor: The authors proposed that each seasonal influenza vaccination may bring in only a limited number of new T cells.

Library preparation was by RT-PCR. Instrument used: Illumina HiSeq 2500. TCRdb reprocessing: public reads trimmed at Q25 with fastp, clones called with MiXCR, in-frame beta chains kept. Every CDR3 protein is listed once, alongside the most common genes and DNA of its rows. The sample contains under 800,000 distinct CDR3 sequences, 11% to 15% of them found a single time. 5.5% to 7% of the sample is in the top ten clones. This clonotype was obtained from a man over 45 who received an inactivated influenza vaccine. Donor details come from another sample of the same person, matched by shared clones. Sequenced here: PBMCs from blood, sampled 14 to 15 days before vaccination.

The CDR3 protein sequence reads: CASSPYTHGDTGELFF. Here is the DNA: TGCGCCAGCAGCCCATATACTCACGGGGACACCGGGGAGCTGTTTTTT. The V and J genes are TRBV5-1 and TRBJ2-2; matching of 5 bases hints at TRBD2 as the D gene. CDR1 and CDR2 are drawn from the germline V gene: SGHRS, YFSETQ. V lost 4 bases and J lost 3 bases; the stretch between them is 16 bases long. Its CDR3 holds 16 amino acids, cysteine through phenylalanine. Only the CDR3 part of the read is kept: 48 bases, read in frame from the first base.